The 21 T cell receptor beta chains presented below share a single source sample, sequenced in a study of CD8 T cells in Susac syndrome. When the RNA was reverse transcribed, random hexamers were used with an input of about 0.5 to 1 ug. TCRdb passed the immunoSEQ multiplex PCR reads through MiXCR, listing each CDR3 protein once. The sample yields some 120,000 distinct CDR3 sequences, around 94% seen once. Sequenced material: CD4+ T cells from PBMCs. The source is a human donor with multiple sclerosis.

DNA of the CDR3: TGTGCCAGCAGTCGAGGCGGCGAGCAGTACTTC. Residues: CASSRGGEQYF. This chain connects TRBV27 to TRBJ2-7; D ambiguous. The CDR3 is 11 residues long. The germline V gene has CDR1 MNHEY and CDR2 SMNVEV (reference sequence). Trimming took off 5 bases at V and 6 bases at J, with 8 bases between the two ends.

The V gene is TRBV5-4, the J gene TRBJ2-6; 7 bases are shared with TRBD1. The CDR3 has 14 residues. The junction had 3 bases not matched to a gene; V was cut back by 7 bases and J by 2 bases. CDR1 SGHNT and CDR2 YYREEE come from the germline V gene (reference sequence). CDR3: CASDRATGANVLTF. The CDR3 DNA reads TGTGCCAGCGACAGGGCCACTGGGGCCAACGTCCTGACTTTC.

J is TRBJ1-5 and V is TRBV3-1; no definite D call. The CDR3 is made up of 12 amino acids. Trimming pared 0 bases from V and 9 bases from J, leaving 6 bases between. Germline lookup yields CDR1 LGHDT and CDR2 YNNKEL (reference sequence). CDR3 sequence: CASSQEQGPQHF. CDR3 DNA: TGTGCCAGCAGCCAAGAACAAGGGCCCCAGCATTTT.

The V gene is TRBV3-1, the J gene TRBJ2-7; 8 nucleotides agree with TRBD1. Germline V gene lookup returns CDR1 LGHDT and CDR2 YNNKEL (reference sequence). The CDR3 is 13 amino acids. V was pared by 0 bases and J by 12 bases, with 7 bases of the junction left unmatched. The CDR3 loop is CASSQDQGASLYF. The CDR3 DNA is TGTGCCAGCAGCCAAGATCAGGGGGCTTCCCTGTACTTC.

The chain couples TRBV19 to TRBJ2-4; possible D gene TRBD1, 5 bases. This CDR3 region has 16 residues. Germline V gene data show CDR1 as LNHDA and CDR2 as SQIVND (reference sequence). Trimming took off 0 bases at V and 4 bases at J, with 13 bases between the two ends. In nucleotides, the CDR3 is TGTGCCAGTAGTATAGAGGACATCCCGTCTAAAAACATTCAGTACTTC. Its protein is CASSIEDIPSKNIQYF.

The V and J genes are TRBV7-8 and TRBJ1-5; a weak D match, TRBD1 (5 bases). This CDR3 is built from 18 residues. The germline CDR1 and CDR2 sequences are SGHVS and FQNEAQ. The V end lost 3 bases, the J end lost 2 bases, and 20 bases lay between the germline ends. CDR3 region: CASSFGASGREGNQPQHF. CDR3 coding DNA: TGTGCCAGCAGCTTCGGGGCTTCGGGCAGGGAGGGCAATCAGCCCCAGCATTTT. The variable domain in full, completed from reference TRBV7-8 and TRBJ1-5, reads GAGVSQSPRYKVAKRGQDVALRCDPISGHVSLFWYQQALGQGPEFLTYFQNEAQLDKSGLPSDRFFAERPEGSVSTLKIQRTQQEDSAVYLCASSFGASGREGNQPQHFGDGTRLSIL.

The rearrangement joins TRBV20-1 to TRBJ1-6, with D possibly matching TRBD1 (6 bases). Germline values: CDR1 DFQATT, CDR2 SNEGSKA (reference sequence). With 0 bases removed from V and 7 bases from J, the gap between germline ends came to 7 bases. This CDR3 has 13 amino acids. The CDR3 protein is CSAREGGNSPLHF. The CDR3 nucleotides read TGCAGTGCTAGAGAAGGGGGGAATTCACCCCTCCACTTT.

The rearrangement links TRBV6-1 to TRBJ2-7, with TRBD1 matching 10 bases. V trimming: 4 bases; J trimming: 4 bases; junction bases outside the gene matches: 10. The CDR3 has 16 amino acids. Germline assignment: CDR1 MNHNS and CDR2 SASEGT. This CDR3 is CASSGGWGQGLYEQYF. The CDR3 DNA reads TGTGCCAGCAGTGGGGGTTGGGGACAGGGGCTTTACGAGCAGTACTTC.

The chain recombines TRBV30 with TRBJ1-5; 7 nucleotides match TRBD1. CDR3 size: 15 residues. Germline trimming cut 0 bases from V and 1 base from J; bases unmatched to any gene: 3. Germline CDR1 and CDR2: GTSNPN and SVGIG (reference sequence). In DNA, the CDR3 is TGTGCCTGGAGTGTAGGGGGCTCCAGCAATCAGCCCCAGCATTTT. Amino acid sequence: CAWSVGGSSNQPQHF.

The chain combines TRBV24-1 with TRBJ2-5, with D unresolved. Germline loops: CDR1 KGHDR, CDR2 SFDVKD. V dropped 5 bases and J dropped 4 bases, with 4 bases sitting between them. This CDR3 is 11 amino acids long. The CDR3 DNA follows: TGTGCCACCAGTGCTGGAGAGACCCAGTACTTC. It codes for CATSAGETQYF.

The chain uses TRBV29-1 and TRBJ2-2; the match to TRBD1 covers 7 bases. V lost 7 bases, J lost 2 bases, and 7 bases stayed unmatched. This CDR3 spans 14 amino acids. Germline assignment: CDR1 SQVTM and CDR2 ANQGSEA. The CDR3 sequence is CSALTGLNTGELFF. The DNA for the CDR3 is TGCAGCGCCCTGACAGGGCTTAACACCGGGGAGCTGTTTTTT.

The chain uses TRBV27 and TRBJ2-3; no clear D gene. Germline CDR1 reads MNHEY; CDR2 reads SMNVEV (reference sequence). Trimming took off 6 bases at V and 2 bases at J, with 9 bases between the two ends. This CDR3 is built from 13 residues. CDR3 DNA sequence: TGTGCCAGCAGAGGGTCCCACACAGATACGCAGTATTTT. It translates to CASRGSHTDTQYF.

V is TRBV5-4 and J is TRBJ2-2; D is possibly TRBD2 (7 bases). Germline assignment: CDR1 SGHNT and CDR2 YYREEE (reference sequence). V was cut by 2 bases and J by 4 bases, with 15 bases left in between. The CDR3 runs 16 residues. The CDR3 sequence is CASSFSGGRVTGELFF. The CDR3 DNA reads TGTGCCAGCAGCTTCTCCGGGGGGCGGGTCACCGGGGAGCTGTTTTTT.

Here the CDR3 reads CAWSALPFLGTQYF. The CDR3, as DNA: TGTGCCTGGAGTGCCTTGCCCTTTCTTGGGACCCAGTACTTC. The chain uses TRBV30 and TRBJ2-5; D remains ambiguous. This CDR3 spans 14 amino acids. Trimming cost V 1 base and J 7 bases, with 16 bases left between them. Germline values: CDR1 GTSNPN, CDR2 SVGIG (reference sequence).

The CDR3 DNA follows: TGTGCCAGCAGTACCTACAGGGGCAATCAGCCCCAGCATTTT. Amino acids: CASSTYRGNQPQHF. This rearrangement joins TRBV2 to TRBJ1-5, with D possibly matching TRBD1 (6 bases). Germline CDR1 SNHLY, CDR2 FYNNEI. The V end was cut by 5 bases, the J end by 2 bases, with 10 bases between. This CDR3 is built from 14 residues.

V and J are TRBV7-2 and TRBJ1-5; tentative D call: TRBD1 (5 bases). The CDR3 extends over 15 amino acids. V was shortened by 1 base and J by 7 bases, with 14 bases between the two germline ends. The V gene's germline CDR1 is SGHTA and CDR2 FQGNSA. CDR3 DNA: TGTGCCAGCAGCTTAGTACGGGGGGGGACGCAGCCCCAGCATTTT. Amino acids: CASSLVRGGTQPQHF.

J is TRBJ2-3 and V is TRBV7-9, with TRBD1 matching 10 bases. CDR3 length: 15 amino acids. The V and J ends lost 6 bases and 4 bases, in that order; junction bases with no gene match: 7. Germline-derived CDR1 and CDR2 are SEHNR and FQNEAQ (reference sequence). As DNA, the CDR3 is TGTGCCAGCAGTTACCGGGACAGGGGTGCAGATACGCAGTATTTT. This gives the protein CASSYRDRGADTQYF.

V gene TRBV4-2 combines with J gene TRBJ2-3; 10 bases fit TRBD2. The CDR3 totals 16 residues. CDR1 is LGHNA, CDR2 YNFKEQ, per germline. The ends lost 7 bases at V and 7 bases at J; junction bases unmatched: 14. The CDR3 sequence: CASTPFLAGGANTQYF. CDR3 DNA: TGTGCCAGCACTCCCTTCTTAGCGGGGGGAGCTAATACGCAGTATTTT.

The chain couples TRBV29-1 to TRBJ2-5, with D maybe TRBD2 (5 bases). This CDR3 is built from 15 residues. Germline V gives CDR1 SQVTM, CDR2 ANQGSEA. Trimming took 1 base from V and 5 from J, leaving 17 bases between them. The CDR3 DNA reads TGCAGCGTTGAAGCCGCAGGACCCCCGGGGGAGACCCAGTACTTC. It yields the protein CSVEAAGPPGETQYF.

The genes are TRBV4-2 and TRBJ1-1; no clear D. Germline values: CDR1 LGHNA, CDR2 YNFKEQ. The CDR3 consists of 15 residues. The V and J ends lost 0 bases and 1 base respectively, with 9 bases between them. The CDR3 protein is CASSQEFSPNTEAFF. The CDR3 nucleotides read TGTGCCAGCAGCCAAGAGTTCAGTCCGAACACTGAAGCTTTCTTT.

This chain joins TRBV6-2 or TRBV6-3 and TRBJ2-7; 11 positions agree with TRBD1. CDR3 size: 16 residues. CDR1 is MNHEY, CDR2 SVGEGT, per germline. With V trimmed by 0 bases and J by 3 bases, 4 bases remained unmatched. CDR3 bases: TGTGCCAGCAGTTACTCAGGACAGGGGGCCTACTACGAGCAGTACTTC. This translates into CASSYSGQGAYYEQYF.